The 27 T cell receptor beta chains listed next were all sequenced from one sample in a study of T cell changes during pregnancy in multiple sclerosis. Sequencing was performed with immunoSEQ multiplex PCR; in TCRdb, only in-frame clones are kept and a portion is missing. The sample lists roughly 100,000 clones; 90% to 95% were seen once. The material sequenced was peripheral blood, taken after pregnancy. The receptor set was obtained from a female donor in good health, enrolled as a control in a pregnancy study.

The chain links TRBV27 to TRBJ1-1; TRBD1 matches 8 bases. J was trimmed by 1 base and V by 6 bases; bases with no gene match: 7. Germline lookup yields CDR1 MNHEY and CDR2 SMNVEV (reference sequence). This CDR3 comprises 15 residues. CDR3: CASSAWGTGNTEAFF. Here the CDR3 DNA reads TGTGCCAGCAGCGCCTGGGGGACAGGGAACACTGAAGCTTTCTTT.

This clone appeared a single time. The V call is TRBV2, the J call TRBJ2-1; 7 nucleotides align to TRBD2. Looked up from germline, CDR1 is SNHLY and CDR2 is FYNNEI. The junction had 11 bases not matched to a gene; V was cut back by 6 bases and J by 6 bases. The CDR3 sequence is 15 residues long. In nucleotides, the CDR3 is TGTGCCAGCAGGTGGGGGGAGGGAATACGCAATGAGCAGTTCTTC. Translating it yields CASRWGEGIRNEQFF.

The J gene is TRBJ1-1, the V gene TRBV18, with D possibly matching TRBD1 (5 bases). V was trimmed by 8 bases and J by 5 bases, leaving 18 bases between them. The CDR3 loop spans 14 amino acids. Germline loops: CDR1 KGHSH, CDR2 LQKENI. CDR3: CASLGGDGKTEAFF. As DNA, the CDR3 is TGTGCCAGCCTGGGGGGGGACGGGAAAACTGAAGCTTTCTTT. The full variable domain, rest sourced from reference TRBV18 and TRBJ1-1, is NAGVMQNPRHLVRRRGQEARLRCSPMKGHSHVYWYRQLPEEGLKFMVYLQKENIIDESGMPKERFSAEFPKEGPSILRIQQVVRGDSAAYFCASLGGDGKTEAFFGQGTRLTVV.

The chain recombines TRBV7-2 with TRBJ1-1, with D maybe TRBD1 (5 bases). Germline CDR1 reads SGHTA; CDR2 reads FQGNSA. The V gene lost 7 bases and the J gene lost 6 bases, with 21 bases spanning the gap. This CDR3 is 15 amino acids long. In DNA, the CDR3 is TGTGCCAGCACATTTAACCTGAACGGGGGAGCTGAAGCTTTCTTT. Its translation is CASTFNLNGGAEAFF.

Comments on this clone: One end of the junction varies from germline; a read error may be responsible. The rearrangement joins TRBV13 to TRBJ2-2; D is possibly TRBD1 (6 bases). Looked up from germline, CDR1 is PRHDT and CDR2 is FYEKMQ (reference sequence). There are 15 residues in the CDR3. CDR3 DNA: TGTGCCAGCAGCCTAGGGGGACAGAACACCGGGGAGCTGTTTTTT. This encodes CASSLGGQNTGELFF.

The chain uses TRBV19 and TRBJ1-6; D may be TRBD1 (5 bases). The CDR3 spans 16 residues. Germline V CDR1 and CDR2: LNHDA, SQIVND (reference sequence). Trimming left V 5 bases short and J 7 bases short, with 18 bases between. CDR3 nucleotides: TGTGCCAGTAGTGCACCCCAGAGGTGGGGCAATTCACCCCTCCACTTT. Its protein is CASSAPQRWGNSPLHF.

The chain has TRBV28 and TRBJ1-4; 9 nucleotides line up with TRBD1. The CDR3 sequence is 14 residues long. The V gene's germline CDR1 is MDHEN and CDR2 SYDVKM. Trimming cost V 10 bases and J 7 bases; bases outside gene matches: 10. The CDR3 nucleotides read TGTGCCACCAGCCCGGGACAGGGTCGTGAAAAACTGTTTTTT. Protein: CATSPGQGREKLFF.

The chain links TRBV2 to TRBJ1-5, with TRBD1 matching over 11 bases. CDR1 SNHLY and CDR2 FYNNEI come from the germline V gene. The V segment lost 4 bases and the J segment 6 bases; nucleotides outside the gene matches: 2. CDR3 length: 14 amino acids. DNA for the CDR3: TGTGCCAGCAGTGGGACAGGGGGCACTCAGCCCCAGCATTTT. This gives the protein CASSGTGGTQPQHF.

This chain links TRBV5-1 with TRBJ2-6, with a weak D call TRBD2 (5 bases). The V gene's germline CDR1 is SGHRS and CDR2 YFSETQ. V was clipped by 7 bases and J by 2 bases, with 7 bases between them. The CDR3 runs 13 residues. In DNA form, the CDR3 reads TGCGCCAGCGGAGGAACTGGGGCCAACGTCCTGACTTTC. It is translated as CASGGTGANVLTF.

The genes are TRBV11-2 and TRBJ2-5; weak D call: TRBD1 (5 bases). The V and J ends lost 5 bases and 4 bases respectively, with 14 bases between them. CDR1 SGHAT and CDR2 FQNNGV come from the germline V gene. The CDR3 spans 14 residues. The CDR3 bases are TGTGCCAGCAGCCCAGGAAGGGGCATAGAGACCCAGTACTTC. This codes for CASSPGRGIETQYF.

This chain uses TRBV19 with TRBJ1-4, with 8 bases matching TRBD1. J lost 7 bases, V lost 10 bases, and 11 bases had no gene match. Germline V CDR1 and CDR2: LNHDA, SQIVND (reference sequence). This CDR3 is 14 amino acids long. In nucleotides, the CDR3 is TGTGCCACCAAAAGGAGACAGGGGAGTGAAAAACTGTTTTTT. It yields the protein CATKRRQGSEKLFF. Drawing the rest from reference TRBV19 and TRBJ1-4, the complete variable domain is DGGITQSPKYLFRKEGQNVTLSCEQNLNHDAMYWYRQDPGQGLRLIYYSQIVNDFQKGDIAEGYSVSREKKESFPLTVTSAQKNPTAFYLCATKRRQGSEKLFFGSGTQLSVL.

The chain employs TRBV14 and TRBJ2-3, with D possibly being TRBD2 (7 bases). Trimming cost V 4 bases and J 0 bases, with 17 bases left between them. This CDR3 comprises 17 residues. CDR1 is SGHDN, CDR2 FVKESK, per germline. Written as DNA, the CDR3 is TGTGCCAGCAGCCGGATTCGGGCGGGGGCGAGCACAGATACGCAGTATTTT. It specifies CASSRIRAGASTDTQYF.

This sequence joins TRBV30 and TRBJ2-2; tentatively, D is TRBD2 (7 bases). The CDR3 spans 16 residues. Trimming took off 3 bases at V and 7 bases at J, with 21 bases between the two ends. Germline CDR1 GTSNPN, CDR2 SVGIG (reference sequence). CDR3 region: CAWRGVGGPQVGELFF. The CDR3 DNA sequence: TGTGCCTGGAGAGGGGTCGGGGGGCCTCAAGTCGGGGAGCTGTTTTTT.

CDR3 region: CASSPRDYTDTQYF. CDR3 DNA: TGTGCCAGCAGCCCAAGGGACTACACAGATACGCAGTATTTT. J is TRBJ2-3 and V is TRBV9; 7 bases map to TRBD2. This CDR3 is 14 amino acids long. V was pared by 4 bases and J by 2 bases, with 4 bases of the junction left unmatched. CDR1 and CDR2 from the germline V gene are SGDLS and YYNGEE.

This sequence joins TRBV18 and TRBJ1-2; D is undetermined. The CDR3 totals 14 residues. Germline V CDR1 and CDR2: KGHSH, LQKENI. V was clipped by 2 bases and J by 4 bases, with 11 bases between them. CDR3 in DNA: TGTGCCAGCTCACCAGAGGAGGCGGTCTATGGCTACACCTTC. Translated, it gives CASSPEEAVYGYTF.

The chain couples TRBV7-6 to TRBJ2-7; 7 nucleotides match TRBD2. Germline CDR1 is SGHVS and CDR2 is FNYEAQ. The CDR3 consists of 15 residues. Germline trimming cut 4 bases from V and 6 bases from J; bases unmatched to any gene: 12. The CDR3 DNA sequence: TGTGCCAGCAGCTCAGACCAAGGGACTACTCGCGAGCAGTACTTC. Translating gives CASSSDQGTTREQYF.

The chain carries TRBV4-1 and TRBJ1-3; the D is unclear. V dropped 0 bases and J dropped 3 bases, with 12 bases sitting between them. The length of the CDR3 is 16 residues. Germline V CDR1 and CDR2: MGHRA, YSYEKL. CDR3: CASSQDGRKSGNTIYF. CDR3 coding DNA: TGCGCCAGCAGCCAAGATGGGAGAAAGAGTGGAAACACCATATATTTT.

The CDR3: CASSREGTGQYEQYF. For the CDR3, the DNA is TGTGCCAGTAGCCGAGAGGGGACAGGGCAATACGAGCAGTACTTC. The chain recombines TRBV19 with TRBJ2-7; 9 nucleotides agree with TRBD1. The CDR3 covers 15 residues. Germline assignment: CDR1 LNHDA and CDR2 SQIVND (reference sequence). V was clipped by 6 bases and J by 4 bases; unmatched bases: 10.

The chain has TRBV11-2 and TRBJ2-4; a possible D gene is TRBD2 (6 bases). Trimming removed 0 bases at V and 2 bases at J, with 11 bases between. This CDR3 comprises 16 residues. Germline V CDR1 and CDR2: SGHAT, FQNNGV. The CDR3 loop is CASSLEYGGTKNIQYF. The DNA for the CDR3 is TGTGCCAGCAGCTTAGAGTATGGGGGGACCAAAAACATTCAGTACTTC.

This rearrangement joins TRBV7-2 to TRBJ2-3; 9 bases fit TRBD2. The CDR3 runs 18 residues. V shed 3 bases, J shed 6 bases, and the junction held 16 bases outside the gene matches. The germline gives CDR1 SGHTA, CDR2 FQGNSA. This CDR3 reads CASSFIPIRLAASDTQYF. CDR3 coding DNA: TGTGCCAGCAGCTTCATCCCGATACGACTAGCGGCGAGCGATACGCAGTATTTT.

The genes are TRBV7-8 and TRBJ1-1, with D maybe TRBD1 (6 bases). Germline assignment: CDR1 SGHVS and CDR2 FQNEAQ. The CDR3 sequence is 15 residues long. V lost 1 base and J lost 4, with 13 bases in between. The DNA of the CDR3 is TGTGCCAGCAGCTTAGTGGGGGGGGCGGGCACTGAAGCTTTCTTT. Its translation is CASSLVGGAGTEAFF.

This clone has just a few counts. The chain couples TRBV7-2 to TRBJ1-1, with D perhaps TRBD1 (6 bases). Trimming stripped 1 base from V and 0 bases from J, with 9 bases between. CDR1 is SGHTA, CDR2 FQGNSA, per germline. This CDR3 has 15 amino acids. The CDR3 loop reads CASSLEQGLNTEAFF. Written as DNA, the CDR3 is TGTGCCAGCAGCTTAGAACAGGGATTGAACACTGAAGCTTTCTTT.

V gene TRBV6-5 combines with J gene TRBJ2-5, with a tentative D call TRBD2 (6 bases). The J call may not be correct, given that the DNA end is closer to TRBJ2-7. The CDR3 consists of 16 residues. CDR1 is MNHEY, CDR2 SVGAGI, per germline. The CDR3 coding sequence is TGTGCCAGCAGTTACTCCCGGGAGATTAATTCCTACGAGCAGTACTTC. This codes for CASSYSREINSYEQYF.

The chain has TRBV7-8 and TRBJ2-7; 7 bases are shared with TRBD1. CDR3 length: 13 amino acids. Trimming at V came to 6 bases and at J to 5 bases, leaving 7 bases not matched to a gene. From germline, CDR1 is SGHVS and CDR2 FQNEAQ. The CDR3 DNA follows: TGTGCCAGCAGTTCCACACAGGGGAACGAGCAGTACTTC. Translated: CASSSTQGNEQYF.

This clone appeared once. This chain joins TRBV7-2 and TRBJ1-2; unclear D gene. Germline V gene sequence: CDR1 SGHTA, CDR2 FQGNSA. Trimming shortened V by 5 bases and J by 2 bases, and 12 bases separated the two germline ends. This CDR3 spans 14 amino acids. DNA of the CDR3: TGTGCCAGCAGCCCCCGGGGTGTAAACTATGGCTACACCTTC. It encodes CASSPRGVNYGYTF. Using reference TRBV7-2 and TRBJ1-2 for the parts outside the CDR3, the full variable domain is GAGVSQSPSNKVTEKGKDVELRCDPISGHTALYWYRQSLGQGLEFLIYFQGNSAPDKSGLPSDRFSAERTGGSVSTLTIQRTQQEDSAVYLCASSPRGVNYGYTFGSGTRLTVV.

The chain carries TRBV27 and TRBJ2-2; 7 bases align to TRBD2. J lost 2 bases, V lost 5 bases, and 8 bases had no gene match. In germline, CDR1 is MNHEY, CDR2 SMNVEV (reference sequence). This CDR3 comprises 16 residues. Here the CDR3 DNA reads TGTGCCAGCAGTCTCAGCGGGGAGCCCAACACCGGGGAGCTGTTTTTT. Amino acids: CASSLSGEPNTGELFF.

The chain uses TRBV6-6 and TRBJ1-1, with 9 bases fitting TRBD1. In germline, CDR1 is MNHNY, CDR2 SVGAGI (reference sequence). CDR3 length equals 15 residues. The V gene end was trimmed by 0 bases and the J gene end by 5 bases; junction bases not matched to a gene: 4. The CDR3 nucleotides are TGTGCCAGCAGTTACTCCGGGACAGGGAAAACTGAAGCTTTCTTT. This codes for CASSYSGTGKTEAFF.